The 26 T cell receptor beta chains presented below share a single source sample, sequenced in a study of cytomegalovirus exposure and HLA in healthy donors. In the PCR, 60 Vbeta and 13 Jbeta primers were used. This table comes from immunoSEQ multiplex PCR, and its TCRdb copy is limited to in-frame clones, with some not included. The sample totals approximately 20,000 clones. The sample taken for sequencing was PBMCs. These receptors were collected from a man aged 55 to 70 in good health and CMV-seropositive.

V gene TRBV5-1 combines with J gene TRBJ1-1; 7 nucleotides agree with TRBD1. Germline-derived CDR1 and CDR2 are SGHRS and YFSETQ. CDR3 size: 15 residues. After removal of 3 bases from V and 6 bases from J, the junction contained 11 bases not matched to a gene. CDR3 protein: CASSWTRAGGSEAFF. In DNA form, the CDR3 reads TGCGCCAGCAGCTGGACTCGGGCAGGGGGGTCTGAAGCTTTCTTT. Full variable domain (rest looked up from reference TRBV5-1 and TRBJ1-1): KAGVTQTPRYLIKTRGQQVTLSCSPISGHRSVSWYQQTPGQGLQFLFEYFSETQRNKGNFPGRFSGRQFSNSRSEMNVSTLELGDSALYLCASSWTRAGGSEAFFGQGTRLTVV.

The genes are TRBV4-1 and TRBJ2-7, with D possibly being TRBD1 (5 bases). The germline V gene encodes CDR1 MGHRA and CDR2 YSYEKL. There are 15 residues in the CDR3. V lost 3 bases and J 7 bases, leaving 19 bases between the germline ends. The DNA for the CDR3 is TGCGCCAGCAGCCACCTGGAAAGGGGCCTAAGGGAGCAGTACTTC. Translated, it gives CASSHLERGLREQYF.

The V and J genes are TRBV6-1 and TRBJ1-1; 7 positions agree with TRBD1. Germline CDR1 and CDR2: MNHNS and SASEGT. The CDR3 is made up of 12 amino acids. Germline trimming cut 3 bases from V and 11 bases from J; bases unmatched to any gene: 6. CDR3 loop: CASSEVAGGAFF. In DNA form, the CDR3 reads TGTGCCAGCAGTGAGGTGGCAGGGGGGGCTTTCTTT.

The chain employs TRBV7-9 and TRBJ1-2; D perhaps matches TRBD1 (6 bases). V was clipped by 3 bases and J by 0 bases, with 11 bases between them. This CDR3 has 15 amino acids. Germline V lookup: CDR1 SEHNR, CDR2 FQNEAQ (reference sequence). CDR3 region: CASSFADRPNYGYTF. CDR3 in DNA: TGTGCCAGCAGCTTTGCGGACAGACCTAACTATGGCTACACCTTC.

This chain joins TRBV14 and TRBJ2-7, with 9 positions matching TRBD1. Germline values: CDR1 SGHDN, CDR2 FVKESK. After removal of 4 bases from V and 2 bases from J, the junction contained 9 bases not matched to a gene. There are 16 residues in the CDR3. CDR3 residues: CASSLYEGQGTYEQYF. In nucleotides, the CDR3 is TGTGCCAGCAGCCTCTACGAGGGACAGGGAACCTACGAGCAGTACTTC.

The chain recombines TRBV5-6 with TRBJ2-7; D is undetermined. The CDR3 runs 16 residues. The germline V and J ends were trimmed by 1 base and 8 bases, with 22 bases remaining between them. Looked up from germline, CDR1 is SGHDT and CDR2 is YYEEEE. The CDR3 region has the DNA TGTGCCAGCAGCTTGTCGTCGGCGGAGAACCGTTATAAGCAGTACTTC. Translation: CASSLSSAENRYKQYF.

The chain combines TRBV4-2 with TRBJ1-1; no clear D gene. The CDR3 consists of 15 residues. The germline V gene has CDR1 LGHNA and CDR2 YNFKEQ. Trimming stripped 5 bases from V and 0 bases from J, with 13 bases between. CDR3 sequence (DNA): TGTGCCAGCAGCTCTCCGAGAGGCGTGAACACTGAAGCTTTCTTT. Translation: CASSSPRGVNTEAFF.

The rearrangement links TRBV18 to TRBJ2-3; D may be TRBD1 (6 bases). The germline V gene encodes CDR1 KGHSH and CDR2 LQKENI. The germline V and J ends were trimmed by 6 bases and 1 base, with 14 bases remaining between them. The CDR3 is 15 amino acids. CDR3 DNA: TGTGCCAGCTCTCCCGGGACACTCGGCACAGATACGCAGTATTTT. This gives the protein CASSPGTLGTDTQYF. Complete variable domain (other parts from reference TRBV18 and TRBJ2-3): NAGVMQNPRHLVRRRGQEARLRCSPMKGHSHVYWYRQLPEEGLKFMVYLQKENIIDESGMPKERFSAEFPKEGPSILRIQQVVRGDSAAYFCASSPGTLGTDTQYFGPGTRLTVL.

The CDR3 DNA follows: TGTGCCAGCTCACCGGGACTAGCATCCTACGAGCAGTACTTC. It specifies CASSPGLASYEQYF. This chain joins TRBV18 and TRBJ2-7; 9 bases align to TRBD2. CDR1 and CDR2 (germline): KGHSH, LQKENI. The CDR3 runs 14 residues. Unmatched junction bases numbered 1, after V lost 3 bases and J lost 1 base.

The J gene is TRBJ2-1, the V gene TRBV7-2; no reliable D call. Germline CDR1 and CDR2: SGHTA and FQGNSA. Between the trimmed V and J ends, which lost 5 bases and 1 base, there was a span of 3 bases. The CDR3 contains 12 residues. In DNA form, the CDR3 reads TGTGCCAGCAGCCTATCCTACAATGAGCAGTTCTTC. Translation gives CASSLSYNEQFF. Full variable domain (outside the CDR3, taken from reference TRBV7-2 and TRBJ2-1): GAGVSQSPSNKVTEKGKDVELRCDPISGHTALYWYRQSLGQGLEFLIYFQGNSAPDKSGLPSDRFSAERTGGSVSTLTIQRTQQEDSAVYLCASSLSYNEQFFGPGTRLTVL.

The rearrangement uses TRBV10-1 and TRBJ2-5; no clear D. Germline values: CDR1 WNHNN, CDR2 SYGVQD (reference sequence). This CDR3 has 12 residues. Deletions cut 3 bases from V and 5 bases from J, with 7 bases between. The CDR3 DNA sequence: TGCGCCAGCAGTGAAGTCCGGGAGACCCAGTACTTC. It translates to CASSEVRETQYF.

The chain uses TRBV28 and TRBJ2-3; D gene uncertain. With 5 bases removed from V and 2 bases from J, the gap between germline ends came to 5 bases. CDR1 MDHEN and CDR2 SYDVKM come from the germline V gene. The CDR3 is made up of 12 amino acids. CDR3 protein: CASSPVTDTQYF. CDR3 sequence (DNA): TGTGCCAGCAGTCCGGTCACAGATACGCAGTATTTT.

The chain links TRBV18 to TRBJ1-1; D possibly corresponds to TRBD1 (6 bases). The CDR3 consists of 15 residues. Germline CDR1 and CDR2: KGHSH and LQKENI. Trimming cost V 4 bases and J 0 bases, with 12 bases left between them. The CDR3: CASSHGGTMNTEAFF. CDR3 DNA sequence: TGTGCCAGCTCACATGGGGGCACTATGAACACTGAAGCTTTCTTT.

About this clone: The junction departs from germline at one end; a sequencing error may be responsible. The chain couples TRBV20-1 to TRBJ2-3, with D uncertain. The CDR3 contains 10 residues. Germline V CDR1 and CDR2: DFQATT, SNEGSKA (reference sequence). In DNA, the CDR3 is TGCAGTGCTAGCACAAATACGCAGTATTTT. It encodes CSASTNTQYF.

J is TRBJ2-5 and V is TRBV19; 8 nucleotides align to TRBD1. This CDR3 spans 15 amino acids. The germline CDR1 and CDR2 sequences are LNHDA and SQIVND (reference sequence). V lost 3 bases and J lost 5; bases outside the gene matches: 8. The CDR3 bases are TGTGCCAGTAGTATTCCCGGACAGGGCCGGGAGACCCAGTACTTC. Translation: CASSIPGQGRETQYF. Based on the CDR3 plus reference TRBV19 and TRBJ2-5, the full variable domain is DGGITQSPKYLFRKEGQNVTLSCEQNLNHDAMYWYRQDPGQGLRLIYYSQIVNDFQKGDIAEGYSVSREKKESFPLTVTSAQKNPTAFYLCASSIPGQGRETQYFGPGTRLLVL.

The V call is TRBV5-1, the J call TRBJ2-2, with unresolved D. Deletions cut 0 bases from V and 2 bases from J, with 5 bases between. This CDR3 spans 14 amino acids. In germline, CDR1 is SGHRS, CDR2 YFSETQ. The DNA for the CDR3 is TGCGCCAGCAGCTTGGGTCTAAACACCGGGGAGCTGTTTTTT. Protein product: CASSLGLNTGELFF.

The CDR3 nucleotides are TGTGCCAGCAGTTCGCTCGGGGGGGGGCGTAGGAACACTGAAGCTTTCTTT. Translation gives CASSSLGGGRRNTEAFF. The gene calls are TRBV27 and TRBJ1-1; perhaps TRBD1 as D (6 bases). Trimming took 4 bases from V and 1 from J, leaving 19 bases between them. CDR1 MNHEY and CDR2 SMNVEV come from the germline V gene (reference sequence). The CDR3 contains 17 residues.

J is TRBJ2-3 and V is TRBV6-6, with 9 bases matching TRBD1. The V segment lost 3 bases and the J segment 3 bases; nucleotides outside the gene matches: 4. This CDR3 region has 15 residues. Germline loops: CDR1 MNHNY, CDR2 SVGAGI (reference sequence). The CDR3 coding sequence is TGTGCCAGCAGTTATACAGGGGGCGGGACAGATACGCAGTATTTT. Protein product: CASSYTGGGTDTQYF.

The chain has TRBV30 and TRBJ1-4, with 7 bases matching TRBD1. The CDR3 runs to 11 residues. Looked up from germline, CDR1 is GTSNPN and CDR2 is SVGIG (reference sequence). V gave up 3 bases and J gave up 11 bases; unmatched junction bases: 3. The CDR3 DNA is TGTGCCTGGAGAACAGGGGTGAAACTGTTTTTT. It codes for CAWRTGVKLFF.

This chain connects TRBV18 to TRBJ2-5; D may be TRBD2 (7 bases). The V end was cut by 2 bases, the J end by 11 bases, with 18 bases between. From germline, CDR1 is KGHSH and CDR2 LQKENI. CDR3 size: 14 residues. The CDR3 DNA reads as TGTGCCAGCTCACCAGGAGCGAGGGGGGGAGAGCAGTACTTC. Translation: CASSPGARGGEQYF. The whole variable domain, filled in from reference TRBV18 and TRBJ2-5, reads NAGVMQNPRHLVRRRGQEARLRCSPMKGHSHVYWYRQLPEEGLKFMVYLQKENIIDESGMPKERFSAEFPKEGPSILRIQQVVRGDSAAYFCASSPGARGGEQYFGPGTRLLVL.

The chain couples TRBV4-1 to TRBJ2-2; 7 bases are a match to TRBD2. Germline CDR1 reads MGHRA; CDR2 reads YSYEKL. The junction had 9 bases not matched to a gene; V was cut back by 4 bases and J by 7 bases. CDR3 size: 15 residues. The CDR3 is CASSRLWGGSGELFF. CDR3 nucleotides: TGCGCCAGCAGCCGATTGTGGGGCGGGAGCGGGGAGCTGTTTTTT.

CDR3 loop: CSAREGLNQPQHF. In nucleotides, the CDR3 is TGCAGCGCGCGAGAGGGCCTAAATCAGCCCCAGCATTTT. This chain connects TRBV29-1 to TRBJ1-5; D gene unclear. Germline V gene sequence: CDR1 SQVTM, CDR2 ANQGSEA. Trimming took 7 bases from V and 4 from J, leaving 14 bases between them. The CDR3 spans 13 residues.

The CDR3 reads CAISREPSNQPQHF. The CDR3 nucleotides are TGTGCCATCAGTAGAGAGCCTAGCAATCAGCCCCAGCATTTT. This chain connects TRBV10-3 to TRBJ1-5, with no clear D. Trimming removed 5 bases at V and 0 bases at J, with 8 bases between. The V gene's germline CDR1 is ENHRY and CDR2 SYGVKD. This CDR3 region has 14 residues.

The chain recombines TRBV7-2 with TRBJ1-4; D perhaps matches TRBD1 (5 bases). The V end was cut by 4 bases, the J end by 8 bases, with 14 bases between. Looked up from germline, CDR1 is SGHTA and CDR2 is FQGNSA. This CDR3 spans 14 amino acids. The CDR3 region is CASSWGGSGEKLFF. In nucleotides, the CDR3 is TGTGCCAGCAGCTGGGGGGGGTCCGGCGAAAAACTGTTTTTT.

The CDR3 loop is CAWSGYNVGQFF. CDR3 coding DNA: TGTGCCTGGAGTGGTTACAATGTTGGGCAGTTCTTC. This sequence joins TRBV30 and TRBJ2-1; D is unresolved. V lost 1 base, J lost 12 bases, and 13 bases lay in between. This CDR3 contains 12 residues. Germline V lookup: CDR1 GTSNPN, CDR2 SVGIG (reference sequence).

The CDR3: CANSEDTGELFF. CDR3 bases: TGTGCCAACTCAGAGGACACCGGGGAGCTGTTTTTT. The V call is TRBV6-1, the J call TRBJ2-2; no reliable D call. The germline V gene has CDR1 MNHNS and CDR2 SASEGT. Trimming cost V 10 bases and J 3 bases, with 9 bases left between them. CDR3 length: 12 residues.